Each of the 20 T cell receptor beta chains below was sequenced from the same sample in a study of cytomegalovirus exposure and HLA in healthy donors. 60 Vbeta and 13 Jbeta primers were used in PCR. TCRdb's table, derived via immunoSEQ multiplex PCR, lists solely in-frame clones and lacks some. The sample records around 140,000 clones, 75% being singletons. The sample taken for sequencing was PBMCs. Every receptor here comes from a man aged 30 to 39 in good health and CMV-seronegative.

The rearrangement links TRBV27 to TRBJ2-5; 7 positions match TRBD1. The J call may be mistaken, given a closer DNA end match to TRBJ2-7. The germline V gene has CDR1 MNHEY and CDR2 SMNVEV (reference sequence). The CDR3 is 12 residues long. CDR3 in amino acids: CASSSHRGEQYF. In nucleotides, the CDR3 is TGTGCCAGCAGTTCTCACAGGGGCGAGCAGTACTTC.

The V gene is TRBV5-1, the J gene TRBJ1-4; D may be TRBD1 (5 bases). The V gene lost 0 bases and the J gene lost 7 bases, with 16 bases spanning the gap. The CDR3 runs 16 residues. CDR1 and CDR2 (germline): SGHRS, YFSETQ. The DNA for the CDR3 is TGCGCCAGCAGCTTGGCTGGACCGCCGGGGGGTGAAAAACTGTTTTTT. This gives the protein CASSLAGPPGGEKLFF. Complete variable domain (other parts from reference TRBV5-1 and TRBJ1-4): KAGVTQTPRYLIKTRGQQVTLSCSPISGHRSVSWYQQTPGQGLQFLFEYFSETQRNKGNFPGRFSGRQFSNSRSEMNVSTLELGDSALYLCASSLAGPPGGEKLFFGSGTQLSVL.

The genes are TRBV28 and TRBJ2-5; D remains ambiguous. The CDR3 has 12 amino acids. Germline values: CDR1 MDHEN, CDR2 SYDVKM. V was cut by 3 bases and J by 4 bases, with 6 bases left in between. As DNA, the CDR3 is TGTGCCAGCAGTTTTGTCGGAGAGACCCAGTACTTC. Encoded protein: CASSFVGETQYF.

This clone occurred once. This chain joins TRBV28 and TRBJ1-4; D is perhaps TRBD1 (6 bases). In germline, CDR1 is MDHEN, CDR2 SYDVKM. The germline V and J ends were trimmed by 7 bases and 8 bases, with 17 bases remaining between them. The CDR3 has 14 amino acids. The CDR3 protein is CASTLGGQREKLFF. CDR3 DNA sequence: TGTGCCAGCACCCTTGGCGGACAGCGGGAAAAACTGTTTTTT. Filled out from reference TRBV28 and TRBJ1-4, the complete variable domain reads DVKVTQSSRYLVKRTGEKVFLECVQDMDHENMFWYRQDPGLGLRLIYFSYDVKMKEKGDIPEGYSVSREKKERFSLILESASTNQTSMYLCASTLGGQREKLFFGSGTQLSVL.

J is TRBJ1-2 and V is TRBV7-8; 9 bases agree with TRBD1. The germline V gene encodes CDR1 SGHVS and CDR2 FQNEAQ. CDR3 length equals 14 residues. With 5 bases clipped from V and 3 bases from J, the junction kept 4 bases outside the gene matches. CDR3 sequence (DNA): TGTGCCAGCAGCAAACAGGGGGCGTACTATGGCTACACCTTC. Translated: CASSKQGAYYGYTF.

The CDR3 DNA sequence: TGTGCCAGCCGCGAGAGGAGCTCCTACGAGCAGTACTTC. It yields the protein CASRERSSYEQYF. The chain joins TRBV28 to TRBJ2-7; unclear D gene. V gave up 8 bases and J gave up 0 bases, with 11 bases separating them. Germline lookup yields CDR1 MDHEN and CDR2 SYDVKM. CDR3 length: 13 amino acids.

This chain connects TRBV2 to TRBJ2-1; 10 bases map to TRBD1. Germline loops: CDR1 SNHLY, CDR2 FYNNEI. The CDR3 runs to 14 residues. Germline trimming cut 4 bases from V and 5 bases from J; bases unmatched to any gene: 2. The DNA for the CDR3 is TGTGCCAGCAGTGGACAGGGGGCTGACAATGAGCAGTTCTTC. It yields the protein CASSGQGADNEQFF.

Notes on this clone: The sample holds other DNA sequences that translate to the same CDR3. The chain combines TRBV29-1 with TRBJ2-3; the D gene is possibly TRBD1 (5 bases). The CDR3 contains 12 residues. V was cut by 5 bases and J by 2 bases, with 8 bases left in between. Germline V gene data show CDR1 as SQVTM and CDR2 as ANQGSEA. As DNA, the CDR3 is TGCAGCGTTCAGGGTACCACAGATACGCAGTATTTT. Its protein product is CSVQGTTDTQYF.

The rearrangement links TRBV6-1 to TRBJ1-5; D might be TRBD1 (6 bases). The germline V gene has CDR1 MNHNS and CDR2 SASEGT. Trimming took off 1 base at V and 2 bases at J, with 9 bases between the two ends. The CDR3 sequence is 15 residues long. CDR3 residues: CASSEGRQGNQPQHF. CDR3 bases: TGTGCCAGCAGTGAAGGGAGACAGGGCAATCAGCCCCAGCATTTT.

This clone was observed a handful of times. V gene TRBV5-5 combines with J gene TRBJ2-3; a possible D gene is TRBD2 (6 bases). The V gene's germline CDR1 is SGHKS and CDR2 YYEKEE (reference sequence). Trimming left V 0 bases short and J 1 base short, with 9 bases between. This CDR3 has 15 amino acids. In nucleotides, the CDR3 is TGTGCCAGCAGCTTGGTTTTAGCGGGCACAGATACGCAGTATTTT. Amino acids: CASSLVLAGTDTQYF.

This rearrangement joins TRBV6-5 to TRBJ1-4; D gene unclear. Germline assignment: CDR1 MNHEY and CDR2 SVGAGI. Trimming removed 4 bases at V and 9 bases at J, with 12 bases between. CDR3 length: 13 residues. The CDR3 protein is CASSFREAQKLFF. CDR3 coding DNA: TGTGCCAGCAGTTTCCGGGAAGCTCAAAAACTGTTTTTT.

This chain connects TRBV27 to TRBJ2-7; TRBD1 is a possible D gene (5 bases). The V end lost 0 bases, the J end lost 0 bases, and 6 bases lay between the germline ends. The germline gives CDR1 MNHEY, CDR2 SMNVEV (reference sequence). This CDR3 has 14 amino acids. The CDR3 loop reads CASSLSRVSYEQYF. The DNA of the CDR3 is TGTGCCAGCAGTTTATCCAGGGTCTCCTACGAGCAGTACTTC.

CDR3 DNA sequence: TGTGCCAGCAGCTTTCTAGGTCCGGGCACTGAAGCTTTCTTT. As protein: CASSFLGPGTEAFF. The chain joins TRBV7-3 to TRBJ1-1; D is ambiguous. Trimming shortened V by 3 bases and J by 4 bases, and 12 bases separated the two germline ends. Germline lookup yields CDR1 SGHTA and CDR2 FQGTGA. The CDR3 covers 14 residues.

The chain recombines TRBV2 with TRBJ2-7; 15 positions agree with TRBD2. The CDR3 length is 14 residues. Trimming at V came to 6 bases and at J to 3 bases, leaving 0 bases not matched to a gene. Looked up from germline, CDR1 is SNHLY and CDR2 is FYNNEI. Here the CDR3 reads CASRGLAGGYEQYF. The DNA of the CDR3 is TGTGCCAGCAGGGGACTAGCGGGAGGCTACGAGCAGTACTTC.

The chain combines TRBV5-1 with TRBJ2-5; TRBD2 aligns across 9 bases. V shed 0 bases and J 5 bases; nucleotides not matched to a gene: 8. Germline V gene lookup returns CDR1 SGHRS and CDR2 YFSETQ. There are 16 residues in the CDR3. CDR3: CASSLVGAGGGETQYF. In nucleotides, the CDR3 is TGCGCCAGCAGCTTGGTTGGAGCGGGAGGAGGTGAGACCCAGTACTTC.

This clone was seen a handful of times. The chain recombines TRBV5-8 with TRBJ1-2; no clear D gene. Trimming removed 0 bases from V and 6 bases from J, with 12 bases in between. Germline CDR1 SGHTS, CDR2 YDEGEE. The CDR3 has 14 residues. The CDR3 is CASSLVSEAHGYTF. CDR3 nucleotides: TGTGCCAGCAGCTTGGTGTCTGAGGCCCATGGCTACACCTTC.

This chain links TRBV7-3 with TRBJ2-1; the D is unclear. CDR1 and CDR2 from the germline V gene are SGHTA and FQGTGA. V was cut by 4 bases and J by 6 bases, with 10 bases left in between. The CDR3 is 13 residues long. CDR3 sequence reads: CASSSDPGNEQFF. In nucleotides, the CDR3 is TGTGCCAGCAGCTCCGACCCGGGCAATGAGCAGTTCTTC.

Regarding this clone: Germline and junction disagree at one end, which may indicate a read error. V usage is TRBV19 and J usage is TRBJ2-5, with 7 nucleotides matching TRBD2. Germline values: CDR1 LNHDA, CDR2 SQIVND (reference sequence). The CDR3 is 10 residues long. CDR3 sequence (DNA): TGCGCGACGGGGGGAGAGACCCAGTACTTC. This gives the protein CATGGETQYF.

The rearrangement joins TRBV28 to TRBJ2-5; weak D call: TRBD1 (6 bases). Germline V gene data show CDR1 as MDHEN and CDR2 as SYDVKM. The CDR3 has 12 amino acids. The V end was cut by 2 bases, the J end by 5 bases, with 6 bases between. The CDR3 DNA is TGTGCCAGCAGTTTACAGGGGGAGACCCAGTACTTC. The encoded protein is CASSLQGETQYF. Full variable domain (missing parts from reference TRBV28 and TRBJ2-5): DVKVTQSSRYLVKRTGEKVFLECVQDMDHENMFWYRQDPGLGLRLIYFSYDVKMKEKGDIPEGYSVSREKKERFSLILESASTNQTSMYLCASSLQGETQYFGPGTRLLVL.

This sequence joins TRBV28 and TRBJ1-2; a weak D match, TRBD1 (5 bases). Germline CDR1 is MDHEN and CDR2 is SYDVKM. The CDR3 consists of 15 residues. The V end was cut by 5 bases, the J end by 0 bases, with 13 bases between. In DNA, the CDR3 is TGTGCCAGCAGTCTCTGGGGGGGGGCTAACTATGGCTACACCTTC. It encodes CASSLWGGANYGYTF.